This TCR beta chain derives from a study of blood T cells in healthy people across ages. Germline V CDR1 and CDR2: MGHRA, YSYEKL. V dropped 1 base and J dropped 2; count of bases not matched to a gene: 4. CDR3 length: 16 amino acids. The study, taken as a whole, reports: Per million T cells, the diversity of TCR beta decreased roughly linearly as age advanced.

This clonotype was picked up a small number of times. Its cognate antigen is unknown. For the second PCR, which ran for roughly 6 to 12 cycles, a sample-barcoded 5' primer and a J-beta primer mix were used. TCRdb independently ran MiXCR on the 5' RACE reads; one entry per CDR3 protein. The sample contains around 790,000 distinct CDR3 sequences, 40% to 50% of which appear only once. Sequenced sample: blood. This TCR derives from a man between 60 and 75 years old in good health. This chain links TRBV4-1 with TRBJ1-2; 10 nucleotides agree with TRBD1. The CDR3 nucleotides are TGCGCCAGCAGCCAAGTCGGGACAGGGGTGAACTATGGCTACACCTTC. Amino acids: CASSQVGTGVNYGYTF.